This TCR beta chain appears in the sequencing data of a study of T cell repertoires in cytomegalovirus infection. Study information: Indications of both CMV infection and matching HLA type were provided by public TCR beta signatures. Study observations and caveats: Cumulative public TCR beta family frequency identified carriers of CMV plus the relevant HLA.

CDR3 size: 15 residues. Trimming removed 5 bases at V and 4 bases at J, with 17 bases between. This clonotype came up many times. The antigen is undetermined. MiXCR, applied by TCRdb to the reads, yields one record per CDR3 protein. Of roughly 150,000 distinct CDR3 sequences detected, 23% appear once; the ten largest clones hold around 9.9%. The receptor was derived from a human donor in good health (CMV status not recorded). Some clones in this sample may be carry-over from other donors' samples. The chain is built from TRBV12-3 or TRBV12-4 and TRBJ2-5, with D possibly matching TRBD1 (7 bases). The source material was PBMCs. CDR3 nucleotide sequence: TGTGCCAGCAGTATTTGGAGGGGGCCGGGAGAGACCCAGTACTTC. The encoded protein is CASSIWRGPGETQYF.